Below, 3 T cell receptor beta chains from the same sample are listed, as sequenced in a study of human T cells and chemical hapten exposure. Indicated time point: patch test 2, 6 weeks after DPC sensitization. Noted treatment: therapeutic diphenylcyclopropenone sensitization with weekly scalp DPC. TCRdb reprocessed the RACE reads with MiXCR, giving one entry per CDR3 protein. The table lists about 350,000 distinct CDR3 sequences, just under 6.5% of them singletons. The sequenced sample was whole blood, obtained in connection with sensitization to the hapten diphenylcyclopropenone (DPC). These receptors all come from a woman aged 18-29 years with alopecia areata. Some clones in this sample may be carry-over from other donors' samples.

This clonotype showed up many times. The chain couples TRBV5-1 to TRBJ1-1; no reliable D call. The CDR3 is 13 residues long. Germline CDR1 is SGHRS and CDR2 is YFSETQ. The V end lost 4 bases, the J end lost 0 bases, and 7 bases lay between the germline ends. The CDR3 bases are TGCGCCAGCAGCGGGCAGATGAACACTGAAGCTTTCTTT. Translated, it gives CASSGQMNTEAFF.

V usage is TRBV6-2 or TRBV6-3 and J usage is TRBJ2-5; D might be TRBD1 or TRBD2, each matching 6 bases. Trimming shortened V by 2 bases and J by 5 bases, and 12 bases separated the two germline ends. The germline CDR1 and CDR2 sequences are MNHEY and SVGEGT. This CDR3 is 14 amino acids long. This CDR3 is CASSYPGAVETQYF. CDR3 nucleotide sequence: TGTGCCAGCAGTTACCCGGGGGCGGTGGAGACCCAGTACTTC.

This clonotype was picked up many times. The chain carries TRBV7-2 and TRBJ1-1, with 7 bases matching TRBD1. J was trimmed by 5 bases and V by 3 bases; bases with no gene match: 9. The CDR3 loop spans 15 amino acids. The germline V gene encodes CDR1 SGHTA and CDR2 FQGNSA. CDR3 region: CASSFGDRDGTEAFF. The CDR3 nucleotides are TGTGCCAGCAGCTTTGGCGACAGGGATGGTACTGAAGCTTTCTTT.